This entry describes one T cell receptor beta chain. Its antigen is unidentified. The sample belongs to a study of CD8 T cells in Susac syndrome. Findings of the study overall: The study found that Susac CD8+ clonal expansion peaked in TEMRA cells and active patients.

CDR1 is LNHNV, CDR2 YYDKDF, per germline (reference sequence). V was cut by 1 base and J by 6 bases, with 13 bases left in between. There are 14 residues in the CDR3. An amount of RNA that ranged from roughly 0.5 to 1 ug was reverse transcribed with random hexamers. MiXCR, applied by TCRdb to the immunoSEQ multiplex PCR reads, yields one record per CDR3 protein. Of 95,000 to 150,000 distinct CDR3 sequences in the sample, over 90% were seen once. The sequenced material came from CD8+ T cells from PBMCs. This sequence originates from a human donor with Susac syndrome. J is TRBJ2-7 and V is TRBV15, with D perhaps matching TRBD1 or TRBD2 (6 bases each). CDR3 in DNA: TGTGCCACCAGCAGAGTCCGGGGGCGTAGCGAGCAGTACTTC. Residues: CATSRVRGRSEQYF.